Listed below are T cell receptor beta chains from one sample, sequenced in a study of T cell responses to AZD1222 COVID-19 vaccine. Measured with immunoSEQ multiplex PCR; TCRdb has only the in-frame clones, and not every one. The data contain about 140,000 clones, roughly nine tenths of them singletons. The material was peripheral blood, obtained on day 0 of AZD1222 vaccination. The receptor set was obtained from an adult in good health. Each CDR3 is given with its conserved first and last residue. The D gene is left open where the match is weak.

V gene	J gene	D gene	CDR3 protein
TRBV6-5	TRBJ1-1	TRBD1	CASSPQGDTEAFF
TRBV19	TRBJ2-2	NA	CASSTQRGTTGELFF
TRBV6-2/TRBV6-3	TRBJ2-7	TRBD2	CASSFHYLRTSGSEYEQYF
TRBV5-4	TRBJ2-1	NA	CASSFGGNNEQFF
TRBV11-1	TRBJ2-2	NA	CASSFSGTGELFF
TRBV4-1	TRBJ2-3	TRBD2	CASSQVVVLAEITDTQYF
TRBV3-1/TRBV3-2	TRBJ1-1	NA	CASSQQGKAEAFF
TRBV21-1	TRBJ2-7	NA	CASSKWGQVSYEQYF
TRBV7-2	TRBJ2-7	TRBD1	CASSPVSPGQNPFNEQYF
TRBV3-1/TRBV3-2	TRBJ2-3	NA	CASSHQPSVTQYF
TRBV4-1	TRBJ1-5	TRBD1	CASSQGILTGGGQPQHF
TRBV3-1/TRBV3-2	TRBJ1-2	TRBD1	CASSQDSGQGAWYGYTF
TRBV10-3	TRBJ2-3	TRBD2	CAISSSGLGTDTQYF
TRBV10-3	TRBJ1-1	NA	CAISGQGTEAFF
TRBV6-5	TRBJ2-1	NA	CASSYSNPRGYNEQFF
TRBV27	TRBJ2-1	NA	CASSSQSAGSYNEQFF
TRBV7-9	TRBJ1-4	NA	CASSLEWGTNEKLFF
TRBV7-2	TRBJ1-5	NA	CASSSVIDQPQHF
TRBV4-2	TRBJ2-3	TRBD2	CASSQRPPGGGSISTDTQYF
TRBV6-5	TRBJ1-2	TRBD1	CASSYSAGGIGYTF
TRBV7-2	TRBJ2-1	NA	CASSYSYGNEQFF
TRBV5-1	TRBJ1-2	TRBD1	CASSLGQGGTGYTF
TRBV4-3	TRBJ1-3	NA	CASSQDQGGGNTIYF
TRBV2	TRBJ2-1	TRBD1	CASLGTGTNEQFF
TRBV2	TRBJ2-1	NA	CASTGAGLPGGQFF
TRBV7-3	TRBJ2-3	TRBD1	CASSPKGGTGTTDTQYF
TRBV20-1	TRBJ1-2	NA	CSFSLDHGYTF
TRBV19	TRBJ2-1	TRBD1	CASSMGTGVNNEQFF
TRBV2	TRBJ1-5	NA	CASSAAGRQPQHF
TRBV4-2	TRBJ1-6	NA	CASSQDLHNSPLHF
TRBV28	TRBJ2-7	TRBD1	CASSAAQTGSSYEQYF
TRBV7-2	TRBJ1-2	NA	CASSLAGRHNYGYTF
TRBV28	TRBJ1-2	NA	CASSSYLQGFYGYTF